A selection of T cell receptor beta chains follows, all from one sample in a study of graft-versus-host responses after intestinal transplantation. Libraries were prepared by immunoSEQ multiplex PCR; TCRdb keeps only in-frame clonotypes and omits some of them. The repertoire includes about 120,000 clones, just under 95% of them detected once, and about 0.51% sits in the top ten. These receptors have no known antigen. Here the sequenced sample was unstimulated CD8+ T cells sorted from spleen or lymph node cells, taken before intestinal transplant. The receptors shown here come from a human donor who received an intestinal transplant. CDR3s include the opening cysteine and the closing phenylalanine or tryptophan. D genes are given only for firm matches. Only part of the rows carry a size: once, few, many, or a class if the clone is expanded.

>TRBD1|TRBV5-4|-|TRBJ2-4
CASSKTGADIQYF
TGTGCCAGCAGTAAGACAGGGGCGGACATTCAGTACTTC
>-|TRBV19|-|TRBJ1-4
CASGFTTNEKLFF
TGTGCCAGTGGGTTTACAACTAATGAAAAACTGTTTTTT
>TRBD2|TRBV14|-|TRBJ2-7
CASSQGAGEGYEQYF
TGTGCCAGCAGCCAAGGTGCGGGAGAGGGTTACGAGCAGTACTTC
>TRBD2|TRBV4-1|few|TRBJ2-7
CASSQELAGTYEQYF
TGCGCCAGCAGCCAAGAACTAGCGGGAACCTACGAGCAGTACTTC
>TRBD2|TRBV2|-|TRBJ2-1
CATLTSGDNEQFF
TGTGCCACCCTGACTAGCGGGGACAATGAGCAGTTCTTC
>TRBD2|TRBV9|-|TRBJ2-3
CASSASGGAYTDTQYF
TGTGCCAGCAGCGCCTCCGGGGGGGCGTATACAGATACGCAGTATTTT
>-|TRBV6-5|-|TRBJ2-3
CASSSLRDLTDTQYF
TGTGCCAGCAGTTCCTTGAGGGACTTGACAGATACGCAGTATTTT
>-|TRBV11-2|-|TRBJ2-3
CASSSGQYTDTQYF
TGTGCCAGCAGCTCAGGACAATACACAGATACGCAGTATTTT
>-|TRBV5-1|few|TRBJ2-7
CASSLAGSDEQYF
TGCGCCAGCAGCTTGGCGGGGTCCGACGAGCAGTACTTC
>-|TRBV30|-|TRBJ1-3
CAWSVLRDPGNTIYF
TGTGCCTGGAGTGTACTCAGGGATCCTGGAAACACCATATATTTT
>-|TRBV19|-|TRBJ1-2
CASAPDKVYGYTF
TGTGCCAGTGCTCCCGACAAGGTATATGGCTACACCTTC
>-|TRBV19|-|TRBJ2-1
CASSELYNEQFF
TGTGCCAGTAGTGAACTCTACAATGAGCAGTTCTTC
>-|TRBV19|-|TRBJ1-1
CASTPGPYTEAFF
TGTGCCAGCACCCCCGGTCCGTACACTGAAGCTTTCTTT
>-|TRBV23-1|-|TRBJ2-2
CASSQRSAGGELFF
TGCGCCAGCAGTCAACGGTCCGCGGGCGGGGAGCTGTTTTTT
>-|TRBV6-6|-|TRBJ1-1
CASSYQIGGTEAFF
TGTGCCAGCAGTTACCAGATAGGGGGCACTGAAGCTTTCTTT
>TRBD2|TRBV2|once|TRBJ2-5
CASRPPGLLGPQEQETQYF
TGTGCCAGCAGACCTCCGGGACTACTAGGTCCCCAGGAACAAGAGACCCAGTACTTC
>-|TRBV6-5|-|TRBJ1-5
CASEDSLQVQPQHF
TGTGCCAGCGAGGACAGTCTTCAGGTACAGCCCCAGCATTTT
>TRBD2|TRBV25-1|-|TRBJ2-7
CASSEGTTLGEQYF
TGTGCCAGCAGTGAAGGGACTACCCTCGGCGAGCAGTACTTC
>-|TRBV7-6|-|TRBJ1-1
CASSPEGRNEAFF
TGTGCCAGCAGCCCCGAGGGCAGGAATGAAGCTTTCTTT
>TRBD1|TRBV28|-|TRBJ1-2
CASRESGGNHGYTF
TGTGCCAGCAGGGAATCAGGGGGAAACCATGGCTACACCTTC
>-|TRBV4-2|-|TRBJ2-7
CASSQDRLGADEQYF
TGTGCCAGCAGCCAAGATCGACTAGGCGCCGACGAGCAGTACTTC
>-|TRBV27|-|TRBJ2-7
CASSLTTGYEQYF
TGTGCCAGCAGCCTAACTACAGGGTACGAGCAGTACTTC
>TRBD2|TRBV2|once|TRBJ2-7
CASSAGTSGIYEQYF
TGTGCCAGCAGCGCCGGGACTAGCGGTATTTACGAGCAGTACTTC
>TRBD1|TRBV27|-|TRBJ1-1
CASRQGGNTEAFF
TGTGCCAGCCGACAGGGCGGGAACACTGAAGCTTTCTTT
>-|TRBV10-1|-|TRBJ2-2
CASSSTSSPTRELFF
TGCGCCAGCAGTTCAACTAGCAGCCCCACCAGGGAGCTGTTTTTT
>-|TRBV7-9|-|TRBJ2-2
CASSLGLTTGELFF
TGTGCCAGCAGCTTAGGGCTAACCACCGGGGAGCTGTTTTTT
>TRBD2|TRBV19|-|TRBJ2-1
CASSSPAGDEQFF
TGTGCCAGTAGTAGCCCAGCGGGAGACGAGCAGTTCTTC
>-|TRBV9|-|TRBJ2-3
CASSGGTAYTDTQYF
TGTGCCAGCAGCGGGGGGACTGCCTACACAGATACGCAGTATTTT
>-|TRBV28|-|TRBJ1-5
CASTGSTLDSNQPQHF
TGTGCCAGCACCGGCTCAACCTTAGATAGCAATCAGCCCCAGCATTTT
>-|TRBV19|-|TRBJ1-1
CASSMLPGVGNTEAFF
TGTGCCAGTAGTATGCTACCAGGGGTTGGGAACACTGAGGCTTTCTTT
>-|TRBV7-9|-|TRBJ2-7
CASSLEAYEQYF
TGTGCCAGCAGCTTAGAAGCCTACGAGCAGTACTTC
>-|TRBV28|-|TRBJ2-5
CASSLPEGGGFLKTQYF
TGTGCCAGCAGCCTACCCGAGGGAGGAGGGTTTTTAAAGACCCAGTACTTC
>-|TRBV19|-|TRBJ2-7
CASSIFGGREPIYEQYF
TGTGCCAGTAGTATATTTGGGGGCCGGGAGCCGATCTACGAGCAGTACTTC
>-|TRBV30|-|TRBJ1-5
CAWSMGVRPDQPQHF
TGTGCCTGGAGTATGGGAGTCAGGCCCGATCAGCCCCAGCATTTT
>-|TRBV29-1|-|TRBJ2-7
CSVSLPQDEQYF
TGCAGCGTTTCACTGCCTCAGGACGAGCAGTACTTC
>TRBD2|TRBV14|-|TRBJ2-7
CASSQASGMGHEQYF
TGTGCCAGCAGCCAAGCTAGCGGGATGGGCCACGAGCAGTACTTC
>-|TRBV4-1|-|TRBJ2-7
CASSPGTSIPYEQYF
TGCGCCAGCAGCCCCGGGACCTCAATTCCCTACGAGCAGTACTTC
>TRBD2|TRBV4-1|-|TRBJ2-3
CASSQTSGSRADTQYF
TGCGCCAGCAGCCAAACTAGCGGGAGTCGGGCAGATACGCAGTATTTT
>TRBD2|TRBV11-1|-|TRBJ2-3
CASSFPGTSPTDTQYF
TGTGCCAGCAGCTTCCCCGGGACTAGCCCCACAGATACGCAGTATTTT
>-|TRBV19|-|TRBJ2-7
CASSPRTGSEQYF
TGTGCCAGTAGTCCCCGAACAGGTTCCGAGCAGTACTTC
>TRBD1|TRBV7-3|-|TRBJ2-1
CASSLRGTGFLNEQFF
TGTGCCAGCAGCTTAAGAGGGACAGGGTTTTTAAATGAGCAGTTCTTC
>TRBD1|TRBV2|-|TRBJ1-1
CASRPGQGDTEAFF
TGTGCCAGCAGACCGGGACAGGGGGACACTGAAGCTTTCTTT
>-|TRBV5-4|once|TRBJ2-5
CASSLETGETQYF
TGTGCCAGCAGCTTGGAGACGGGGGAGACCCAGTACTTC
>-|TRBV29-1|-|TRBJ2-3
CSVLGADTQYF
TGCAGCGTACTGGGGGCAGATACGCAGTATTTT